This entry lists 32 T cell receptor beta chains sequenced from one sample in a study of T-cell memory formation after mild COVID-19. TCRdb ran MiXCR on the 5' RACE reads and lists one entry per CDR3 protein. The sample gives about 340,000 distinct CDR3 sequences, around 15% of which show up once; about a fifth is in the top ten. Sequenced input: PBMCs or a T cell subset sorted from them (not recorded which). These receptors were obtained from a man between 18 and 35 years old who had mild COVID-19 (a few samples of this study predate the infection). Cell type and time point are not known.

This clonotype was observed a few times. The chain has TRBV18 and TRBJ2-3; no clear D gene. This CDR3 is built from 15 residues. CDR1 and CDR2 from the germline V gene are KGHSH and LQKENI. V was clipped by 1 base and J by 4 bases, with 12 bases between them. As DNA, the CDR3 is TGTGCCAGCTCACCACGGCGTGGGCCGGCAGATACGCAGTATTTT. It yields the protein CASSPRRGPADTQYF.

This clonotype has more than one count but fewer than ten. The J gene is TRBJ1-5, the V gene TRBV29-1; D uncertain. Germline CDR1 reads SQVTM; CDR2 reads ANQGSEA. The CDR3 extends over 13 amino acids. V was cut by 1 base and J by 9 bases, with 13 bases left in between. CDR3 loop: CSVEGRLYWPQHF. The CDR3 bases are TGCAGCGTTGAAGGTCGCCTATATTGGCCCCAGCATTTT.

The sample holds a few counts of this clonotype. The chain has TRBV4-3 and TRBJ2-1, with 9 bases identical to TRBD2. Germline V gene data show CDR1 as LGHNA and CDR2 as YSLEER. This CDR3 is 17 amino acids long. The junction had 10 bases not matched to a gene; V was cut back by 1 base and J by 6 bases. CDR3 sequence: CASSQGLAGSAGNEQFF. The CDR3 DNA sequence: TGCGCCAGCAGCCAAGGGCTAGCGGGGTCCGCGGGCAATGAGCAGTTCTTC.

The table lists this clonotype with a few counts. The CDR3 DNA is TGCAGCGTTAACATGGGAGAGACCCAGTACTTC. Translation: CSVNMGETQYF. The chain links TRBV29-1 to TRBJ2-5, with D hard to call. V lost 5 bases and J lost 4, with 8 bases in between. This CDR3 spans 11 amino acids. Per the germline V gene, CDR1 is SQVTM and CDR2 is ANQGSEA.

This clonotype was found a few times. V is TRBV6-2 or TRBV6-3 and J is TRBJ2-3, with D perhaps TRBD1 (6 bases). The ends were cut back, 6 bases at V and 0 bases at J, with 16 bases in the middle. Looked up from germline, CDR1 is MNHEY and CDR2 is SVGEGT. CDR3 length equals 16 residues. Here the CDR3 reads CASRPAGTISTDTQYF. The CDR3 bases are TGTGCCAGCAGGCCGGCCGGGACAATAAGCACAGATACGCAGTATTTT.

This clonotype was seen more than once but under ten times. The chain links TRBV7-2 to TRBJ2-4; 8 bases match TRBD2. Germline-derived CDR1 and CDR2 are SGHTA and FQGNSA. This CDR3 spans 19 amino acids. Germline trimming cut 1 base from V and 0 bases from J; bases unmatched to any gene: 11. DNA for the CDR3: TGTGCCAGCAGCTTAGACGTCGGGGGGGTTCGTAGAGCCAAAAACATTCAGTACTTC. Its translation: CASSLDVGGVRRAKNIQYF.

Comments on this clonotype: One base away lies a much larger clone, so this may be a sequencing read error. The V call is TRBV4-3, the J call TRBJ2-1; D is unclear. The CDR3 is made up of 14 amino acids. Germline loops: CDR1 LGHNA, CDR2 YSLEER. CDR3 in amino acids: CASRQAESYNEQFF. CDR3 coding DNA: TGCGCCAGCAGACAAGCAGAGTCCTACAATGAGCAGTTCTTC.

This clonotype has a handful of counts. The J gene is TRBJ1-3, the V gene TRBV2; 9 bases match TRBD1. With V trimmed by 3 bases and J by 4 bases, 7 bases remained unmatched. Germline-derived CDR1 and CDR2 are SNHLY and FYNNEI. The CDR3 length is 16 residues. The CDR3 DNA is TGTGCCAGCAGTGAGGCACAGGGGGCGTCGGGAAACACCATATATTTT. It yields the protein CASSEAQGASGNTIYF.

This clonotype was counted only a few times. The V and J genes are TRBV7-2 and TRBJ2-3; D uncertain. V was clipped by 5 bases and J by 6 bases, with 12 bases between them. The germline V gene encodes CDR1 SGHTA and CDR2 FQGNSA. The CDR3 consists of 13 residues. The CDR3 region is CASSANPGDTQYF. CDR3 in DNA: TGTGCCAGCAGCGCTAACCCCGGGGATACGCAGTATTTT.

The J gene is TRBJ2-1, the V gene TRBV4-3; no definite D call. The germline gives CDR1 LGHNA, CDR2 YSLEER. V was cut by 2 bases and J by 0 bases, with 8 bases left in between. This CDR3 region has 15 residues. The CDR3 spells CASSQTRSSYNEQFF. The CDR3 region has the DNA TGCGCCAGCAGCCAAACCAGGAGCTCCTACAATGAGCAGTTCTTC.

The chain couples TRBV20-1 to TRBJ2-1; the match to TRBD2 covers 11 bases. Germline CDR1 is DFQATT and CDR2 is SNEGSKA (reference sequence). This CDR3 contains 16 residues. V lost 2 bases and J lost 5; bases outside the gene matches: 8. CDR3 amino acids: CSARRLAGGLDNEQFF. Here the CDR3 DNA reads TGCAGTGCTAGACGGCTAGCGGGAGGACTTGACAATGAGCAGTTCTTC.

The chain uses TRBV20-1 and TRBJ2-3; TRBD2 is a possible D gene (5 bases). The ends were cut back, 5 bases at V and 0 bases at J, with 9 bases in the middle. Germline CDR1 is DFQATT and CDR2 is SNEGSKA (reference sequence). This CDR3 is built from 13 residues. CDR3 loop: CSALGSSTDTQYF. The CDR3 nucleotides read TGCAGTGCTTTAGGGAGCAGCACAGATACGCAGTATTTT.

This clonotype was counted at least ten times. J is TRBJ2-1 and V is TRBV30, with D possibly called TRBD1 or TRBD2 (6 bases each). Trimming stripped 0 bases from V and 2 bases from J, with 8 bases between. The germline gives CDR1 GTSNPN, CDR2 SVGIG (reference sequence). This CDR3 has 14 residues. The CDR3 loop is CAWSVGGPYNEQFF. CDR3 DNA: TGTGCCTGGAGTGTGGGGGGCCCCTACAATGAGCAGTTCTTC.

This chain connects TRBV5-5 to TRBJ2-5; D call uncertain. The germline gives CDR1 SGHKS, CDR2 YYEKEE (reference sequence). The CDR3 is 17 amino acids. V was trimmed by 3 bases and J by 2 bases, leaving 20 bases between them. The CDR3 bases are TGTGCCAGCAGCTCCTCAAGGCCAGGCACTTCACAAGAGACCCAGTACTTC. It codes for CASSSSRPGTSQETQYF. The entire variable domain, with the rest obtained from reference TRBV5-5 and TRBJ2-5, is as follows: DAGVTQSPTHLIKTRGQQVTLRCSPISGHKSVSWYQQVLGQGPQFIFQYYEKEERGRGNFPDRFSARQFPNYSSELNVNALLLGDSALYLCASSSSRPGTSQETQYFGPGTRLLVL.

This clonotype turned up a few times. The chain is built from TRBV6-5 and TRBJ1-5; D unresolved. V was pared by 3 bases and J by 4 bases, with 13 bases between. This CDR3 has 15 amino acids. Germline CDR1 reads MNHEY; CDR2 reads SVGAGI. CDR3 protein: CASSYGLPGNQPQHF. The CDR3 DNA follows: TGTGCCAGCAGTTATGGACTTCCCGGAAATCAGCCCCAGCATTTT.

In this sample, this clonotype turned up many times. The CDR3 is CASSLGTTKETQYF. The DNA for the CDR3 is TGCGCCAGCAGCTTGGGGACTACTAAAGAGACCCAGTACTTC. V usage is TRBV5-1 and J usage is TRBJ2-5; D perhaps matches TRBD2 (6 bases). The CDR3 is 14 residues long. V lost 0 bases to trimming and J lost 3 bases, with 9 bases between them. Germline loops: CDR1 SGHRS, CDR2 YFSETQ.

Ten or more counts support this clonotype. The gene calls are TRBV12-3 or TRBV12-4 and TRBJ2-7; D possibly matches TRBD1 or TRBD2 (5 bases each). The CDR3 runs 14 residues. V dropped 8 bases and J dropped 2 bases, with 16 bases sitting between them. The CDR3: CASAGAAHPYEQYF. The CDR3 DNA sequence: TGTGCCAGCGCCGGGGCGGCCCACCCCTACGAGCAGTACTTC.

This clonotype was observed a few times. The rearrangement links TRBV6-5 to TRBJ2-1; 13 nucleotides match TRBD2. V was clipped by 4 bases and J by 6 bases; unmatched bases: 6. Germline CDR1 is MNHEY and CDR2 is SVGAGI. This CDR3 is built from 16 residues. The CDR3 DNA reads as TGTGCCAGCAGTTCCGATACTAGCGGGGGGGTCAATGAGCAGTTCTTC. Protein product: CASSSDTSGGVNEQFF.

The gene calls are TRBV6-2 or TRBV6-3 and TRBJ2-7; 9 positions match TRBD1. Germline V gene lookup returns CDR1 MNHEY and CDR2 SVGEGT. Unmatched junction bases numbered 9, after V lost 10 bases and J lost 2 bases. CDR3 size: 14 residues. For the CDR3, the DNA is TGTGCCACCACCCGGGACAGGGACCCCTACGAGCAGTACGTC. The encoded protein is CATTRDRDPYEQYV.

This sequence joins TRBV6-2 or TRBV6-3 and TRBJ2-2; TRBD1 matches at 7 bases. Germline V gene lookup returns CDR1 MNHEY and CDR2 SVGEGT. V lost 4 bases, J lost 5 bases, and 7 bases stayed unmatched. The CDR3 loop spans 15 amino acids. The CDR3 loop is CASSFPGQLTGELFF. In nucleotides, the CDR3 is TGTGCCAGCAGTTTCCCGGGACAGCTAACCGGGGAGCTGTTTTTT.

The chain recombines TRBV12-3 or TRBV12-4 with TRBJ2-3, with TRBD2 matching 7 bases. Trimming cost V 7 bases and J 2 bases; bases outside gene matches: 3. This CDR3 is built from 13 residues. In DNA, the CDR3 is TGTGCCAGCAAGGCGGGGGACACAGATACGCAGTATTTT. This sequence encodes CASKAGDTDTQYF.

A few counts support this clonotype. The V and J genes are TRBV7-9 and TRBJ2-4; 15 nucleotides align to TRBD2. The CDR3 sequence is 19 residues long. The V gene's germline CDR1 is SEHNR and CDR2 FQNEAQ (reference sequence). J gave up 0 bases and V 4 bases, and 7 bases lay outside the gene matches. The CDR3 DNA is TGTGCCAGCAGCTCCGGGACTAGCGGGGGGACCCTAGCCAAAAACATTCAGTACTTC. Amino acid sequence: CASSSGTSGGTLAKNIQYF. Complete variable domain (other parts from reference TRBV7-9 and TRBJ2-4): DTGVSQNPRHKITKRGQNVTFRCDPISEHNRLYWYRQTLGQGPEFLTYFQNEAQLEKSRLLSDRFSAERPKGSFSTLEIQRTEQGDSAMYLCASSSGTSGGTLAKNIQYFGAGTRLSVL.

This chain connects TRBV7-9 to TRBJ2-1; D is possibly TRBD2 (6 bases). Germline V gene sequence: CDR1 SEHNR, CDR2 FQNEAQ (reference sequence). The CDR3 contains 11 residues. V was clipped by 10 bases and J by 12 bases, with 16 bases between them. CDR3 sequence (DNA): TGTGCCACCTCTGGGGACTTTGCGCAGTTCTTC. It translates to CATSGDFAQFF. Combining the CDR3 with reference TRBV7-9 and TRBJ2-1 gives the whole variable domain DTGVSQNPRHKITKRGQNVTFRCDPISEHNRLYWYRQTLGQGPEFLTYFQNEAQLEKSRLLSDRFSAERPKGSFSTLEIQRTEQGDSAMYLCATSGDFAQFFGPGTRLTVL.

The sample holds many counts of this clonotype. This chain joins TRBV18 and TRBJ1-6; D is unclear. Germline V gene sequence: CDR1 KGHSH, CDR2 LQKENI. V dropped 5 bases and J dropped 9 bases, with 14 bases sitting between them. The CDR3 covers 14 residues. This CDR3 reads CASSYVSSGSPLHF. CDR3 in DNA: TGTGCCAGCTCATATGTATCTAGTGGTTCACCCCTCCACTTT.

This clonotype was recorded at least ten times. The CDR3 spells CASRIRAGELFF. The CDR3 DNA reads as TGTGCCAGCAGAATACGGGCGGGGGAGCTGTTTTTT. This rearrangement joins TRBV11-2 to TRBJ2-2; D is uncertain. V lost 6 bases and J 8 bases, leaving 10 bases between the germline ends. This CDR3 contains 12 residues. In germline, CDR1 is SGHAT, CDR2 FQNNGV. Full variable domain (remainder filled in from reference TRBV11-2 and TRBJ2-2): EAGVAQSPRYKIIEKRQSVAFWCNPISGHATLYWYQQILGQGPKLLIQFQNNGVVDDSQLPKDRFSAERLKGVDSTLKIQPAKLEDSAVYLCASRIRAGELFFGEGSRLTVL.

The V and J genes are TRBV4-1 and TRBJ1-5, with 7 bases fitting TRBD1. This CDR3 is 15 amino acids long. The germline V gene encodes CDR1 MGHRA and CDR2 YSYEKL. The trim removed 1 base at V and 6 bases at J, leaving 6 bases unmatched. This CDR3 reads CASSQGTGPSQPQHF. Written as DNA, the CDR3 is TGCGCCAGCAGCCAAGGGACAGGTCCTTCTCAGCCCCAGCATTTT.

This clonotype was seen only a few times. The genes are TRBV7-3 and TRBJ2-3; 7 bases line up with TRBD1. This CDR3 has 14 residues. V lost 4 bases, J lost 2 bases, and 3 bases stayed unmatched. Germline V gene sequence: CDR1 SGHTA, CDR2 FQGTGA. The CDR3 here is CASSSQGFTDTQYF. CDR3 DNA sequence: TGTGCCAGCAGCTCACAGGGGTTCACAGATACGCAGTATTTT.

This clonotype came up a few times. V and J are TRBV4-3 and TRBJ2-2, with TRBD2 as a possible D gene (6 bases). V dropped 5 bases and J dropped 1 base, with 11 bases sitting between them. Germline lookup yields CDR1 LGHNA and CDR2 YSLEER. This CDR3 spans 15 amino acids. CDR3 coding DNA: TGCGCCAGCAGCTGGGGACTGCTGAACACCGGGGAGCTGTTTTTT. Translating it yields CASSWGLLNTGELFF.

The chain recombines TRBV7-8 with TRBJ1-4; 7 positions match TRBD1. The CDR3 sequence is 14 residues long. V gave up 11 bases and J gave up 5 bases; unmatched junction bases: 11. Germline-derived CDR1 and CDR2 are SGHVS and FQNEAQ. CDR3 protein: CAAGDRVGNEKLFF. The DNA for the CDR3 is TGTGCCGCGGGTGACAGGGTTGGAAATGAAAAACTGTTTTTT.

The genes are TRBV6-5 and TRBJ1-2, with D maybe TRBD1 (6 bases). The CDR3 is 16 residues long. The ends were cut back, 4 bases at V and 4 bases at J, with 19 bases in the middle. Looked up from germline, CDR1 is MNHEY and CDR2 is SVGAGI. CDR3 protein: CASSSDYREVVYGYTF. CDR3 DNA: TGTGCCAGCAGTTCTGATTACAGGGAAGTGGTCTATGGCTACACCTTC.

The chain recombines TRBV7-2 with TRBJ2-3; D call uncertain. Germline-derived CDR1 and CDR2 are SGHTA and FQGNSA. The CDR3 sequence is 13 residues long. Trimming took off 3 bases at V and 2 bases at J, with 6 bases between the two ends. CDR3 bases: TGTGCCAGCAGCTTGCAGGCCACAGATACGCAGTATTTT. It translates to CASSLQATDTQYF.

This rearrangement joins TRBV7-9 to TRBJ2-5, with D tentatively TRBD2 (6 bases). V lost 8 bases and J 2 bases, leaving 18 bases between the germline ends. The CDR3 covers 15 residues. Germline CDR1 and CDR2: SEHNR and FQNEAQ (reference sequence). The CDR3 is CASRSQGGWQETQYF. The CDR3 coding sequence is TGTGCCAGCCGAAGCCAGGGAGGTTGGCAAGAGACCCAGTACTTC.